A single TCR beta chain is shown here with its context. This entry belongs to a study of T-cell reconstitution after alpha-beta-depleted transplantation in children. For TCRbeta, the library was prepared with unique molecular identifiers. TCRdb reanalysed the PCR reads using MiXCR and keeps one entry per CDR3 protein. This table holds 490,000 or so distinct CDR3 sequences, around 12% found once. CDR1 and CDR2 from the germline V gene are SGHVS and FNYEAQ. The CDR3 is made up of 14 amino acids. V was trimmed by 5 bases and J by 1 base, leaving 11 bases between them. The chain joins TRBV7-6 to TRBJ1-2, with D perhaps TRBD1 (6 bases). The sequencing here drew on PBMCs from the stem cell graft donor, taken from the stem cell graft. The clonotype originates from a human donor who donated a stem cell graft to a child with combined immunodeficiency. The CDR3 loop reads CASSPGQFNYGYTF. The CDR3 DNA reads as TGTGCCAGCAGCCCCGGACAGTTTAACTATGGCTACACCTTC.